What follows is one T cell receptor beta chain and its context. This clonotype was seen a handful of times. It lacks a known antigen. No base quality information exists; no much larger clone differs at one position. This was a case-control study nested in a cohort of healthcare workers in London, UK, who had nasopharyngeal swab PCR tests and blood samples taken every week. Healthcare workers were enrolled in the week of the UK lockdown, from 23 to 31 March 2020, and were followed every week for up to about 15 weeks. This specimen belongs to a study of early T cells in non-severe SARS-CoV-2 infection (dated by TCRdb to the early 2020s). Regarding the study in general: Because TCR sequencing relied on bulk RNA taken from unsorted whole blood, pairing of alpha and beta chains was not possible. Here is what the overall study found, with its caveats: VDJdb matching was skewed toward anti-spike CD8 responses and likely underestimated virus-specific expansions, missing private and CD4 specificities.

Library prep was done by 5' RACE. The instrument given in TCRdb is NextSeq 500. In the TCR library protocol, unique molecular identifiers were attached to individual cDNA molecules to correct for PCR bias and sequencing error. Sequencing covered both TCR alpha and beta chains, and within each sample the abundances of alpha and beta sequences were tightly co-correlated. Per the authors' processing: V gene, J gene and CDR3 annotation of TCR sequences was performed with Decombinator V4. TCRs were defined as expanded if a significant change between any two time points was detected under a Poisson model with p below 0.0001. TCR abundances were normalised to the total number of TCRs sequenced per sample and expressed as counts per million. VDJdb, accessed on 1 November 2021, was searched for TCRs annotated for CMV, EBV and SARS-CoV-2, and TCRs annotated for more than one antigen were excluded. Using fastp trimming at Q25 and MiXCR clonotype assembly, TCRdb reanalyzed the public sequencing data and kept in-frame beta chains. Entries are consolidated by CDR3 protein sequence, retaining the most common genes and DNA. The V and J calls come from TCRdb's annotation, not from the publication. The sample table holds about 81,000 distinct CDR3 sequences, of which approximately 6% were seen once. Of the sample, less than 9.5% falls within the top ten clones.

What was sequenced was whole blood. This clonotype originated in an adult who was a healthcare worker with PCR-confirmed SARS-CoV-2 infection or an uninfected control (not recorded which).

CDR3 protein: CSASWGLSEKLFF. The nucleotides read TGCAGTGCTAGTTGGGGGTTGAGTGAAAAACTGTTTTTT. Here the chain combines TRBV20-1 and TRBJ1-4; 5 matching bases give a weak D call of TRBD1. In the germline V gene (reference sequence), CDR1 corresponds to DFQATT and CDR2 to SNEGSKA. V loses 3 bases, J loses 7 bases, and the germline ends lie 12 bases apart. Its CDR3 holds 13 amino acids, cysteine through phenylalanine. The kept DNA is CDR3 alone, 39 bases in frame from the first base.